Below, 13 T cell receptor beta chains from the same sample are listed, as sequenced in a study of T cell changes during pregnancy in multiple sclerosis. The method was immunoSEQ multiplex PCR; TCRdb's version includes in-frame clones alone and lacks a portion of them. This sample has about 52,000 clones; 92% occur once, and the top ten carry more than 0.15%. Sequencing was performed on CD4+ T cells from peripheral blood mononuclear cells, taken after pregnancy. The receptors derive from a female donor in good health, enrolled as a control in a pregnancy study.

CDR3 protein: CASSRGGTGRFADTQYF. The CDR3 region has the DNA TGCGCCAGCAGCCGGGGCGGGACAGGGAGGTTCGCAGATACGCAGTATTTT. V usage is TRBV5-1 and J usage is TRBJ2-3, with TRBD1 identical over 9 bases. The CDR3 runs 17 residues. The V and J ends lost 4 bases and 4 bases, in that order; junction bases with no gene match: 13. Germline-derived CDR1 and CDR2 are SGHRS and YFSETQ.

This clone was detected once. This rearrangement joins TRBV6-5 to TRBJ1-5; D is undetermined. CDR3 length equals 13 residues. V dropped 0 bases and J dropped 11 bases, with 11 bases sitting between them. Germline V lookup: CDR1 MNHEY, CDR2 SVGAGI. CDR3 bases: TGTGCCAGCAGTTACTCGATACTACGGGCCCAGCATTTT. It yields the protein CASSYSILRAQHF.

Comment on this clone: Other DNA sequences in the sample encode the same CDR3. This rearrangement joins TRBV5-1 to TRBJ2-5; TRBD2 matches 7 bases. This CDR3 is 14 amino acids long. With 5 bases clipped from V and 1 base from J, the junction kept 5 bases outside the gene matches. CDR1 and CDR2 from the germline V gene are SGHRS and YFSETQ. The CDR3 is CASSLSGVQETQYF. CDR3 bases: TGCGCCAGCAGTCTAAGCGGGGTCCAAGAGACCCAGTACTTC.

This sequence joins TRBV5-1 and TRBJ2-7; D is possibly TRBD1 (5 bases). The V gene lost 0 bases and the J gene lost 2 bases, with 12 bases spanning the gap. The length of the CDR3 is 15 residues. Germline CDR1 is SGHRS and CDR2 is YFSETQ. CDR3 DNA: TGCGCCAGCAGCTTGGGCGGCCAGGGTACCTACGAGCAGTACTTC. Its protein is CASSLGGQGTYEQYF.

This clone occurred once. CDR3 loop: CASRHQRVQFF. CDR3 DNA: TGTGCCAGCAGGCACCAGAGGGTACAGTTCTTC. The chain is built from TRBV6-5 and TRBJ2-1; possibly TRBD2 for D (5 bases). Per germline, CDR1 MNHEY and CDR2 SVGAGI. Trimming removed 6 bases at V and 13 bases at J, with 13 bases between. The CDR3 sequence is 11 residues long.

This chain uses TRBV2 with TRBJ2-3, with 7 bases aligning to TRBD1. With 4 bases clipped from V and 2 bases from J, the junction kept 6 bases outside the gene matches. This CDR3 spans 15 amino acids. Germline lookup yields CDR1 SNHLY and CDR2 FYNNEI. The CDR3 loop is CASSARGRITDTQYF. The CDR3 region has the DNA TGTGCCAGCAGTGCAAGGGGGCGGATCACAGATACGCAGTATTTT.

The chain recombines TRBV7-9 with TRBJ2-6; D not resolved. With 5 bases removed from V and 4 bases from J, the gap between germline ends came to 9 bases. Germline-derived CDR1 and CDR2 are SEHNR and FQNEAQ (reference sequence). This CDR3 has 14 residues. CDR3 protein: CASSDTYGANVLTF. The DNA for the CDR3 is TGTGCCAGCAGCGACACTTACGGGGCCAACGTCCTGACTTTC.

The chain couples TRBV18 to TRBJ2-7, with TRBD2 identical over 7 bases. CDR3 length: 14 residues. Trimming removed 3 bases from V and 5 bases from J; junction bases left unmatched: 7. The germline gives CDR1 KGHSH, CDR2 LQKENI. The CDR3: CASSPKTGTNEQYF. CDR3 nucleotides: TGTGCCAGCTCACCCAAGACGGGGACTAACGAGCAGTACTTC.

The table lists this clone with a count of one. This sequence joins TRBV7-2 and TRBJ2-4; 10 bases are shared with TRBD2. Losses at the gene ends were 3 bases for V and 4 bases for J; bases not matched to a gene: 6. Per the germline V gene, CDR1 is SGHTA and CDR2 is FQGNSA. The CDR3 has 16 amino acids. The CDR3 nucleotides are TGTGCCAGCAGCTTCCGTAGCGGGGGGCCTAAAAACATTCAGTACTTC. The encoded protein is CASSFRSGGPKNIQYF.

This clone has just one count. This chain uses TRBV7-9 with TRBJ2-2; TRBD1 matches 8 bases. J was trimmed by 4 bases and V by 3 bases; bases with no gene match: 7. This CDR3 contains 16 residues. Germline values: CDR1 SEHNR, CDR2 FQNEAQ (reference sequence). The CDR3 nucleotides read TGTGCCAGCAGCTTCGGACAGGGAGCAGGCACCGGGGAGCTGTTTTTT. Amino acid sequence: CASSFGQGAGTGELFF.

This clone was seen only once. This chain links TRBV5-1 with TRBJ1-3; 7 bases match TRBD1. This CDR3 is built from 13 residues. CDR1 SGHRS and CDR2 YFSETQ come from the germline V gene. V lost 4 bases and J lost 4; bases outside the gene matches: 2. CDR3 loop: CASSMDRGNTIYF. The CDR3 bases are TGCGCCAGCAGCATGGACAGGGGAAACACCATATATTTT.

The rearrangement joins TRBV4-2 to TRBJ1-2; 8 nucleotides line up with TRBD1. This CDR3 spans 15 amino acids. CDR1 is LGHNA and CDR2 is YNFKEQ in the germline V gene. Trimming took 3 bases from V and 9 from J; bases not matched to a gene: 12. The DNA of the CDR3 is TGTGCCAGCAGCCATATTGGACAGGGAGATAGAAGCTACACCTTC. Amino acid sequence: CASSHIGQGDRSYTF.

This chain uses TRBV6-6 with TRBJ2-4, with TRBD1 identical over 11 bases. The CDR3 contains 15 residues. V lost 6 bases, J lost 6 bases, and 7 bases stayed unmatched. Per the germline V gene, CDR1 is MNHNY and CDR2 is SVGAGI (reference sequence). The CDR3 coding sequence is TGTGCCAGCAGAGGACAGGGGGCCAAAGGAAACATTCAGTACTTC. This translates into CASRGQGAKGNIQYF.